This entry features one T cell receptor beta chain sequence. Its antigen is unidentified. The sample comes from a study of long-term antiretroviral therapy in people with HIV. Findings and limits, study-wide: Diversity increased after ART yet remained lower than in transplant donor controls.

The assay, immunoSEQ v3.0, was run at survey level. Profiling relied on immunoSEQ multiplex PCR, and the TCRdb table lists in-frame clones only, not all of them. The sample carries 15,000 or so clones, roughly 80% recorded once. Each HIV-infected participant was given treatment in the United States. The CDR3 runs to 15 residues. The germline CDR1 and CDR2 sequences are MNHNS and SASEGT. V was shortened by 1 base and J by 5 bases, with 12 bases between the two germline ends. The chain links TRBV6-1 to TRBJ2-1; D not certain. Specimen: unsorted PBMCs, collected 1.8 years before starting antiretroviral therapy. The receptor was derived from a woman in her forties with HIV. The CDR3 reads CASSEEGGPHNEQFF. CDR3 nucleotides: TGTGCCAGCAGTGAAGAGGGCGGACCGCACAATGAGCAGTTCTTC.